These T cell receptor beta chains were read from a single sample in a study of blood T cell repertoires in COVID-19. Profiled with immunoSEQ multiplex PCR; TCRdb holds only in-frame clones, not every one. The table records some 200,000 clones, 84% of them present only once. Material: peripheral blood. The receptors were sampled from a woman aged 45-65 years with active or convalescent COVID-19. Both conserved end residues are part of each CDR3. The D gene is left open where the match is weak. Size values are once, few and many counts, or a class for expanded clones, and some rows have none.

d_call j_call v_call clone_size cdr3_nt cdr3_aa
- TRBJ1-5 TRBV28 once TGTGCCAGCAGTCCTGCCGGGAGACAAGGGCATTTT CASSPAGRQGHF
- TRBJ1-5 TRBV6-4 - TGTGCCAGCAGCGACGAGGGTAATCAGCCCCAGCATTTT CASSDEGNQPQHF
TRBD1 TRBJ2-5 TRBV5-4 - TGTGCCAGCACCAGGGGGACAGGGTCTGGGGAGACCCAGTACTTC CASTRGTGSGETQYF
- TRBJ1-2 TRBV28 - TGTGCCAGCAGTTCTAGCCCCCGGAACGGCTACACCTTC CASSSSPRNGYTF
- TRBJ2-7 TRBV6-5 - TGTGCCAGCAAAGACCGACGGAGCTCCTACGAGCAGTACTTC CASKDRRSSYEQYF
TRBD2 TRBJ2-1 TRBV11-3 - TGTGCCAGCAGCCATGGCTTAGCGGGAGAAACCGATGAGCAGTTCTTC CASSHGLAGETDEQFF
TRBD1 TRBJ1-5 TRBV12-3/TRBV12-4 - TGTGCCAGCAGTTGGACAGGGAACCAGCCCCAGCATTTT CASSWTGNQPQHF
- TRBJ2-1 TRBV6-5 - TGTGCCAGCAGTCTCCGGACTCCCAACGGGGATGAGCAGTTCTTC CASSLRTPNGDEQFF
- TRBJ1-1 TRBV19 - TGTGCCAGTAGTATAACCGGAGGGAACACTGAAGCTTTCTTT CASSITGGNTEAFF
TRBD1 TRBJ1-1 TRBV4-1 - TGCGCCAGCAGCCACCGACAGGGGGTGGGGAACACTGAAGCTTTCTTT CASSHRQGVGNTEAFF
- TRBJ2-1 TRBV6-6 - TGTGCCAGCAGTCCCGGGGAGTACAATGAGCAGTTCTTC CASSPGEYNEQFF
TRBD1 TRBJ1-5 TRBV2 few TGTGCCAGCAGTGATGGAGACAGGGACAATCAGCCCCAGCATTTT CASSDGDRDNQPQHF
- TRBJ2-1 TRBV21-1 - TGTGCCAGCTCCGAGCGGACAGTCTACAATGAGCAGTTCTTC CASSERTVYNEQFF
TRBD1 TRBJ2-3 TRBV28 - TGTGCCAGCAGTCGGGACAGGGGCAGAGATACGCAGTATTTT CASSRDRGRDTQYF
TRBD1 TRBJ1-1 TRBV18 - TGTGCCAGCTCACCACCGTGGCAGGGGGGCGACACTGAAGCTTTCTTT CASSPPWQGGDTEAFF
TRBD1 TRBJ1-2 TRBV2 few TGTGCCAGCAGTGGGGACAGGGGAGGGAACGGCTACACCTTC CASSGDRGGNGYTF
- TRBJ1-1 TRBV5-1 - TGCGCCAGCAGCTTGAGCGCAGGGGTGGGGATCAACACTGAAGCTTTCTTT CASSLSAGVGINTEAFF